Below, one T cell receptor (beta chain) is given with its context. This clonotype turned up a few times. Its recognized antigen is unknown. The sample holds no much larger clone one base away, and base qualities are not on file. Library preparation employed RT-PCR. This sample was sequenced with a NextSeq 550. TCRdb trimmed public reads at Q25 via fastp, called clones via MiXCR and kept in-frame beta chains. CDR3 protein sequences are deduplicated, and each keeps its most common genes and DNA. The sample records about 960,000 distinct CDR3 sequences, about 20% of which are singletons. Jointly, the top ten make up about 6% of the sample. The CDR3 has 12 amino acids, counting the end cysteine and phenylalanine. Solely the CDR3 DNA is kept, with 36 bases framed from the first base. V and J lose 4 bases and 1 base, and a span of 6 bases separates them. Via the germline V gene, CDR1 is SQVTM and CDR2 ANQGSEA.

This record belongs to a study of patients and donors after allogeneic stem cell transplantation (dated by TCRdb to the early 2020s). This receptor was identified in a human donor who was either an allogeneic HSCT recipient or a stem cell or donor lymphocyte infusion donor (not recorded which). It is not recorded whose cells these are; they may come from a transplant donor. The sample taken for sequencing was blood, either unsorted or a sorted T cell fraction (not recorded which). This sequence uses TRBV29-1 and TRBJ2-3; the D gene lacks a confident call. The CDR3 here reads CSVGQRTDTQYF. The nucleotides read TGCAGCGTTGGGCAGCGCACAGATACGCAGTATTTT.